This is a list of T cell receptor beta chains from one sample in a study of blood T cell repertoires in COVID-19. Sequencing was performed with immunoSEQ multiplex PCR; in TCRdb, only in-frame clones are kept and a portion is missing. The repertoire holds about 320,000 clones, with more than 75% as singletons. Source material: PBMCs or T cells enriched from blood (not recorded which). The receptors were gathered from a man in his fifties or sixties who had recovered from COVID-19. Each CDR3 is given with its conserved first and last residue. The D gene is left open where the match is weak. Part of the rows lack a size; the others show once, few, many or a class for expanded clones.

v_gene,len,d_gene,abundance,j_gene,CDR3aa,CDR3nt
TRBV7-9,15,NA,NA,TRBJ2-1,CASSPTGIGYNEQFF,TGTGCCAGCAGCCCGACAGGTATCGGCTACAATGAGCAGTTCTTC
TRBV6-5,15,TRBD1,NA,TRBJ1-1,CASSLLTGGGTEAFF,TGTGCCAGCAGTTTGTTAACAGGGGGCGGAACTGAAGCTTTCTTT
TRBV27,13,NA,NA,TRBJ2-2,CASSLSYTGELFF,TGTGCCAGCAGTTTATCCTACACCGGGGAGCTGTTTTTT
TRBV6-5,15,TRBD1,NA,TRBJ2-7,CASSYSSQGAYEQYF,TGTGCCAGCAGTTACTCGTCACAGGGGGCCTACGAGCAGTACTTC
TRBV4-1,14,TRBD1,once,TRBJ2-7,CASSPGQASYEQYF,TGCGCCAGCAGTCCGGGACAGGCGTCCTACGAGCAGTACTTC
TRBV10-3,15,NA,NA,TRBJ1-5,CAISEENLSNQPQHF,TGTGCCATCAGTGAGGAGAACCTAAGCAATCAGCCCCAGCATTTT
TRBV10-3,19,TRBD1,NA,TRBJ1-5,CAISESGDRGPQRYQPQHF,TGTGCCATCAGTGAGTCTGGGGACAGGGGCCCCCAGCGGTATCAGCCCCAGCATTTT
TRBV6-1,17,NA,NA,TRBJ1-6,CASSEAFRGLDNSPLHF,TGTGCCAGCAGTGAAGCCTTCCGGGGACTAGATAATTCACCCCTCCACTTT
TRBV27,13,TRBD1,NA,TRBJ2-1,CASSTGQGNEQFF,TGTGCCAGCAGTACGGGACAGGGGAATGAGCAGTTCTTC
TRBV5-6,12,NA,NA,TRBJ2-3,CASSEYTDTQYF,TGTGCCAGCAGCGAGTACACAGATACGCAGTATTTT
TRBV12-3/TRBV12-4,13,NA,NA,TRBJ2-2,CASRRQDTGELFF,TGTGCCAGCAGACGACAAGACACCGGGGAGCTGTTTTTT
TRBV11-2,17,TRBD2,NA,TRBJ2-5,CASSLGAGSGRQETQYF,TGTGCCAGCAGCTTAGGAGCGGGTAGCGGGAGGCAAGAGACCCAGTACTTC
TRBV19,17,TRBD1,NA,TRBJ1-5,CASALGTGGTSSQPQHF,TGTGCCAGCGCGCTAGGGACAGGGGGTACGAGTAGTCAGCCCCAGCATTTT
TRBV7-9,14,NA,NA,TRBJ1-2,CASSEPDIIYGYTF,TGTGCCAGCAGCGAACCGGACATTATCTATGGCTACACCTTC
TRBV30,13,NA,NA,TRBJ2-3,CAGSGGRFDTQYF,TGTGCCGGGAGCGGTGGGCGATTCGATACGCAGTATTTT
TRBV19,13,NA,NA,TRBJ1-2,CASSFGRADGYTF,TGTGCCAGTAGTTTCGGCAGGGCGGATGGCTACACCTTC
TRBV7-9,13,TRBD1,NA,TRBJ1-4,CASSSQGDEKLFF,TGTGCCAGCAGCAGCCAGGGGGATGAAAAACTGTTTTTT
TRBV18,13,NA,NA,TRBJ2-7,CASSPTDAGEQYF,TGTGCCAGCTCACCAACGGACGCGGGCGAGCAGTACTTC
TRBV9,14,NA,NA,TRBJ2-7,CASSSPRGPYEQYF,TGTGCCAGCAGCTCCCCCAGGGGCCCCTACGAGCAGTACTTC
TRBV24-1,14,TRBD1,NA,TRBJ2-7,CATSDSRGLGEQYF,TGTGCCACCAGTGATTCCAGGGGGCTGGGGGAGCAGTACTTC
TRBV27,14,NA,NA,TRBJ1-2,CASSVVGTTFDYTF,TGTGCCAGCAGTGTGGTTGGGACAACTTTCGACTACACCTTC